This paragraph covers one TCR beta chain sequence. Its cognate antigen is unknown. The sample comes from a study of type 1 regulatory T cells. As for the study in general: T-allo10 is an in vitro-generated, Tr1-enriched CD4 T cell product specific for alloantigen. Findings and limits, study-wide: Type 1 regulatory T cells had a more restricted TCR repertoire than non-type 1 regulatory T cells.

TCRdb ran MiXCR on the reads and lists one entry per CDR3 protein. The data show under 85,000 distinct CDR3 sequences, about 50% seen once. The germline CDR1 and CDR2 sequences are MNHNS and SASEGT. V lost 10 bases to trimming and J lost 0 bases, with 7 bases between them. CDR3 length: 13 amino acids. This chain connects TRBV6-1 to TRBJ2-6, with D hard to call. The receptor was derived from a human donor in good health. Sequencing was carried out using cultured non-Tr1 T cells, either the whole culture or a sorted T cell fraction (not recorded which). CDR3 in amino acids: CANRDSGANVLTF. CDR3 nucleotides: TGTGCCAACAGAGACTCTGGGGCCAACGTCCTGACTTTC.